The clone carrying this T cell receptor (beta chain) appeared a few times. Its antigen is unknown. V was clipped by 5 bases and J by 10 bases, with 9 bases between them. The CDR3 contains 11 residues. The data were obtained in a study of CD8 T cells in ankylosing spondylitis. General observations from the study: It was reported that disease-linked clones were significantly enriched in matched ankylosing spondylitis synovial fluid. A motif of seven or eight highly homologous TCR beta variants was seen as apparently characteristic of ankylosing spondylitis blood.

Each TCR beta library was made by quantitative 5'-RACE that incorporated molecular barcodes. TCRdb re-called the 5' RACE reads with MiXCR, one entry per CDR3 protein. This sample has approximately 190,000 distinct CDR3 sequences, with under 15% found just once. Sequenced: blood, either unsorted or a sorted T cell fraction (not recorded which). This clonotype originated in a female donor with ankylosing spondylitis or in good health (not recorded which). J is TRBJ2-1 and V is TRBV12-3 or TRBV12-4, with D hard to call. The CDR3 here is CASSPTREQFF. DNA for the CDR3: TGTGCCAGCAGTCCCACCCGGGAGCAGTTCTTC.